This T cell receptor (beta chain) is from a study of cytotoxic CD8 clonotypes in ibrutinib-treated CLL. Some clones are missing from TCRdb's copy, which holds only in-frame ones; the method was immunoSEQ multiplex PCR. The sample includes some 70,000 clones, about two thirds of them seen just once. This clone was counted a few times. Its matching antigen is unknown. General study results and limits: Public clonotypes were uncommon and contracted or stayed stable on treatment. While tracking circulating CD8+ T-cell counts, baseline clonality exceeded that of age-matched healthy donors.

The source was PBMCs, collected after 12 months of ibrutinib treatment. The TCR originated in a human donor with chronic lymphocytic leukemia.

CDR3 region: CASSLRGTGAYNEQFF. CDR3 nucleotides: TGTGCCAGCAGTTTACGGGGGACAGGGGCATACAATGAGCAGTTCTTC. The chain joins TRBV27 to TRBJ2-1; the match to TRBD1 covers 10 bases. CDR1 is MNHEY, CDR2 SMNVEV, per germline (reference sequence). V was pared by 2 bases and J by 4 bases, with 5 bases of the junction left unmatched. This CDR3 is built from 16 residues.